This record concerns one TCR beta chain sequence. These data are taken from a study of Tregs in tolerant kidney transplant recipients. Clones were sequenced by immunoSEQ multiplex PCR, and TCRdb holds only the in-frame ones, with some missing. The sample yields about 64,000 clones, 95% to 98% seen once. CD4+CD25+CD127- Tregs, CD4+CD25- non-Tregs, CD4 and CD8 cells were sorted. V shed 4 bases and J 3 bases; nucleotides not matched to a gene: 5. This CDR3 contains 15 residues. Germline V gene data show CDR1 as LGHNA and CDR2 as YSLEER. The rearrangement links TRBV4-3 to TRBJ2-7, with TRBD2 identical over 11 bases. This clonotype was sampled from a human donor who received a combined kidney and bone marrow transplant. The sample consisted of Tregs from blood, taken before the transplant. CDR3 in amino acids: CASSPLAGGFYEQYF. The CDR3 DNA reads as TGCGCCAGCAGCCCCTTAGCGGGGGGGTTCTACGAGCAGTACTTC.